The entry below describes one TCR beta chain. In TCRdb, the 5' RACE reads were re-called with MiXCR into one record per CDR3 protein. Here the sample spans hundreds of thousands of distinct CDR3 sequences, about 20% being singletons. The sample comes from a study of identical twins. CDR3 size: 14 residues. CDR1 and CDR2 from the germline V gene are SEHNR and FQNEAQ (reference sequence). Trimming left V 2 bases short and J 7 bases short, with 12 bases between. These data were likewise used in another study, on T cells expressing NK-cell markers. From that study: Repertoire data for TCR beta were derived from sorted T cells (CD3+CD56+NKG2C+, CD3+CD56+NKG2C- and CD3+CD56-NKG2C+). An anti-gamma-delta TCR antibody confined sorting to alpha-beta TCR T cells across several of the experiments. For a few donors, these clonotypes were likewise the leading ones in the CD3+CD56-NKG2C+ fraction.

The sequence was obtained from a woman under 30 in good health. The genes are TRBV7-9 and TRBJ2-1, with D perhaps matching TRBD2 (7 bases). The sample taken for sequencing was PBMCs. The CDR3 nucleotides are TGTGCCAGCAGCTTAACAGGGAGGGTGAATGAGCAGTTCTTC. Translation gives CASSLTGRVNEQFF.